The 11 T cell receptor beta chains below come from one sample, sequenced in a study of radiation and T cells in renal cell carcinoma. The table came from immunoSEQ multiplex PCR; TCRdb's copy has only in-frame clones and leaves some out. This table has around 46,000 clones, roughly 80% appearing once. As to time point: baseline pretreatment blood. Treatment: 15 Gy SBRT to primary tumor, nephrectomy 4 weeks later. The material sequenced was blood, taken from a patient whose treatment included radiotherapy and nephrectomy. Receptor source: a woman in her seventies with renal cell carcinoma.

The V and J genes are TRBV6-5 and TRBJ1-1, with D uncertain. Trimming took 2 bases from V and 1 from J, leaving 2 bases between them. This CDR3 has 12 residues. Germline assignment: CDR1 MNHEY and CDR2 SVGAGI. CDR3 DNA sequence: TGTGCCAGCAGTTACAGGAACACTGAAGCTTTCTTT. Its protein product is CASSYRNTEAFF.

This clone was counted once. This sequence joins TRBV7-2 and TRBJ1-2, with a tentative D call TRBD1 (5 bases). V lost 0 bases, J lost 8 bases, and 16 bases lay in between. CDR3 length: 15 residues. CDR1 is SGHTA, CDR2 FQGNSA, per germline. The DNA of the CDR3 is TGTGCCAGCAGCTTAGCGGGAGCCAGGGCCAACGGCTACACCTTC. Protein sequence: CASSLAGARANGYTF. The whole variable domain, filled in from reference TRBV7-2 and TRBJ1-2, reads GAGVSQSPSNKVTEKGKDVELRCDPISGHTALYWYRQSLGQGLEFLIYFQGNSAPDKSGLPSDRFSAERTGGSVSTLTIQRTQQEDSAVYLCASSLAGARANGYTFGSGTRLTVV.

The table lists this clone with many counts. The gene calls are TRBV5-1 and TRBJ2-3; D is unresolved. This CDR3 has 14 residues. The V and J ends lost 0 bases and 3 bases respectively, with 8 bases between them. CDR1 and CDR2 (germline): SGHRS, YFSETQ. The CDR3, as DNA: TGCGCCAGCAGCTTGGGGCAGAGAACAGATACGCAGTATTTT. This sequence encodes CASSLGQRTDTQYF.

V usage is TRBV2 and J usage is TRBJ2-5; 7 positions agree with TRBD1. TRBJ2-7 explains the end of the DNA better; the J call may be wrong. The CDR3 has 13 residues. Germline CDR1 is SNHLY and CDR2 is FYNNEI. In DNA form, the CDR3 reads TGTGCCATCACCGGGACAGATTCCTACGAGCAGTACTTC. Encoded protein: CAITGTDSYEQYF.

This clone appeared once. The rearrangement links TRBV7-2 to TRBJ2-7; 10 bases line up with TRBD1. The CDR3 contains 14 residues. With 2 bases clipped from V and 3 bases from J, the junction kept 1 base outside the gene matches. CDR1 SGHTA and CDR2 FQGNSA come from the germline V gene. CDR3 DNA sequence: TGTGCCAGCAGCTTATGGACAGGGGGCTACGAGCAGTACTTC. This translates into CASSLWTGGYEQYF.

The V and J genes are TRBV6-1 and TRBJ1-4; TRBD1 is a possible D gene (6 bases). Per germline, CDR1 MNHNS and CDR2 SASEGT. The V end was cut by 1 base, the J end by 12 bases, with 18 bases between. This CDR3 has 15 residues. DNA for the CDR3: TGTGCCAGCAGTGAAGGCGGGGGGCTTTACGGAGAACTGTTTTTT. This gives the protein CASSEGGGLYGELFF.

This clone was picked up many times. The CDR3 reads CATKSGRNTGELFF. Written as DNA, the CDR3 is TGTGCCACCAAAAGCGGGAGAAACACCGGGGAGCTGTTTTTT. The genes are TRBV19 and TRBJ2-2; 8 nucleotides line up with TRBD2. J lost 2 bases, V lost 10 bases, and 6 bases had no gene match. The CDR3 is 14 amino acids. Per the germline V gene, CDR1 is LNHDA and CDR2 is SQIVND (reference sequence).

The chain links TRBV5-4 to TRBJ2-5; D call uncertain. V lost 4 bases and J lost 4, with 14 bases in between. Germline V gives CDR1 SGHNT, CDR2 YYREEE (reference sequence). This CDR3 is 14 amino acids long. CDR3 nucleotide sequence: TGTGCCAGCAGCACGGGCCCTAAGGGAGAGACCCAGTACTTC. It specifies CASSTGPKGETQYF.

The rearrangement links TRBV6-6 to TRBJ1-3; 8 positions match TRBD1. Germline V CDR1 and CDR2: MNHNY, SVGAGI (reference sequence). The CDR3 has 14 amino acids. The ends lost 2 bases at V and 4 bases at J; junction bases unmatched: 1. Here the CDR3 reads CASSYTGGGNTIYF. Written as DNA, the CDR3 is TGTGCCAGCAGTTACACAGGGGGAGGAAACACCATATATTTT.

The chain recombines TRBV27 with TRBJ2-3, with a tentative D call TRBD1 (5 bases). The V end was cut by 6 bases, the J end by 2 bases, with 12 bases between. In germline, CDR1 is MNHEY, CDR2 SMNVEV (reference sequence). This CDR3 comprises 14 residues. The CDR3 nucleotides read TGTGCCAGCAGGGGGCAGGGATCCACAGATACGCAGTATTTT. Its protein product is CASRGQGSTDTQYF.

The V and J genes are TRBV19 and TRBJ2-3; TRBD2 aligns across 8 bases. CDR1 and CDR2 (germline): LNHDA, SQIVND (reference sequence). The J segment lost 2 bases and the V segment lost 3 bases, leaving 10 bases of the junction unmatched. This CDR3 is 17 amino acids long. The CDR3 sequence is CASSIGRVAGLTDTQYF. DNA of the CDR3: TGTGCCAGTAGTATCGGGAGGGTAGCGGGACTCACAGATACGCAGTATTTT.